This TCR beta chain comes out of a study of T cells after yellow fever vaccination (dated by TCRdb to between 2019 and 2020). Background for the entire study: The SMART-Seq v4 Ultra Low Input RNA kit was used to prepare libraries from fractions with low cell numbers. Blood was drawn at multiple timepoints before and after primary and secondary immunization, with bulk PBMC replicates and cell subsets isolated. The cohort comprised two healthy male donors, one aged 18 to 30 and one aged 30 to 40 years. To follow T-cell clones before and after both primary and booster YFV17D yellow fever vaccination, bulk TCR alpha and beta repertoires underwent longitudinal sequencing. The paper as a whole reports these results and caveats: Compared with the primary T-cell response, the secondary T-cell response was faster but weaker, reaching its peak on day 5 rather than on day 15. The study included only two donors, which limits how far the findings can be generalized. A small share of clonotypes occurred in both CD4 and CD8 compartments, likely arising from convergent recombination. Computational filtering was needed because FACS-sorted repertoires could contain abundant contaminating clonotypes from the bulk population. After the booster, most clones that had expanded after primary vaccination were detected again (approximately 96% of CD4 and 88% of CD8), suggesting broad maintenance of memory.

This clonotype has a count of ten or more. Its target antigen remains unknown. Within one base of it there is no much larger clone, and no base qualities were kept. What this sample's treatment or condition label stands for: live attenuated yellow fever vaccine strain. At each blood-draw timepoint, two biological replicates of bulk PBMCs were obtained. PBMCs were isolated from peripheral blood using a standard Ficoll-Paque protocol. TriZol was used to extract RNA from bulk PBMCs, from CD4 and CD8 fractions, and from dextramer-positive and dextramer-negative fractions. The sequencer was an Illumina NovaSeq 6000. TCR cDNA was synthesized by 5'RACE template switching, which introduced a universal primer site and unique molecular identifiers. Priming for cDNA synthesis came from both the TCR alpha and TCR beta constant segments. Library amplification used two PCR steps, and the second PCR step added sample barcodes and sequencing adapters. Sequencing of libraries was performed on Illumina HiSeq 2500 (2x100 bp) or NovaSeq (2x150 bp). As for the original processing: Reads were demultiplexed and collapsed into UMI consensus sequences with MIGEC, and V(D)J alignment was performed with MiXCR. Clonotypes responding to the vaccine were identified with edgeR on replicate PBMC samples, with the criteria of FDR below 0.01 and a log2 fold change above 5 up to day 15. CD4 or CD8 identity was assigned to each bulk clonotype according to whether the clonotype was present at higher abundance in the sequenced CD4 repertoire or the sequenced CD8 repertoire. TCRdb handled the public reads itself, with Q25 trimming in fastp and clone calling in MiXCR, and kept productive beta chains. Under each unique CDR3 protein, matching rows form one entry showing the most common genes and DNA. These V and J calls originate from TCRdb's pipeline instead of the authors' own analysis. Here the sample has some 250,000 distinct CDR3 sequences; over 3% occur a single time. The ten largest clones add up to about 19% of the sample.

The TCR sequence derives from a man aged 18 to 29 who received the YFV17D yellow fever vaccine. The material was PBMCs, obtained 15 days after the yellow fever booster vaccination.

The DNA reads as follows: TGTGCCAGCAGCTTAGCCTTGACAGGGGATGTCCAGCTGTTTTTT. It specifies CASSLALTGDVQLFF. The rearranged segments are TRBV7-9 and TRBJ1-4; 8 middle bases align to TRBD1. According to the germline V gene (reference sequence), CDR1 reads SEHNR and CDR2 reads FQNEAQ. The CDR3 covers 15 residues, taking in both the cysteine and the phenylalanine. Only the CDR3 portion is preserved as DNA: 45 bases, with reading frame beginning at the first base. The germline V and J ends show losses of 0 bases and 14 bases respectively, and no gene match explains 11 bases of the junction. The variable domain in full, with residues beyond the CDR3 obtained from the reference TRBV7-9 and TRBJ1-4 genes, is DTGVSQNPRHKITKRGQNVTFRCDPISEHNRLYWYRQTLGQGPEFLTYFQNEAQLEKSRLLSDRFSAERPKGSFSTLEIQRTEQGDSAMYLCASSLALTGDVQLFFGSGTQLSVL.